These 31 T cell receptor beta chains were all obtained from the same sample, sequenced in a study of T cell clonality in common variable immunodeficiency (dated by TCRdb to the mid-2010s). The method behind the library was the immunoSEQ multiplex PCR assay. TCRdb obtained this table from immuneACCESS and retained in-frame rearrangements with V and J assigned. These tables miss some clones; where compared with another copy, unresolved V genes account for less than half of the shortfall, and the remainder is unexplained. This sample was tabulated with some 60,000 clones, among which there are no singletons. The ten largest clones add up to under 2% of the sample. The sample comprised peripheral blood mononuclear cells. The receptors shown here come from a person between 18 and 75 years old in good health.

This clone occurred many times. The read terminates 3 residues before the CDR3 end, so the remaining end is supplied by the germline J gene. The gene calls are TRBV6-2 or TRBV6-3 and TRBJ2-5; maybe TRBD1 (5 bases). Per the germline V gene, CDR1 is MNHEY and CDR2 is SVGEGT. V dropped 6 bases and J dropped 4 bases, with 9 bases sitting between them. This CDR3 region has 12 residues. CDR3 sequence reads: CASSRVAETQYF. CDR3 DNA (partial): TGTGCCAGCAGCAGGGTGGCAGAGACC.

This clone was observed at least ten times. The missing CDR3 end, 3 residues past where the read stops, is filled in from the germline J gene. The chain carries TRBV3-1 (or the pseudogene TRBV3-2) and TRBJ2-5, with 7 bases that match TRBD2. The CDR3 spans 16 residues. V lost 3 bases, J lost 2 bases, and 9 bases stayed unmatched. Germline loops: CDR1 LGHDT, CDR2 YNNKEL (reference sequence). The sequenced CDR3 bases are TGTGCCAGCAGCCACATTTTTTCTAGCGGACAAGAGACC. It translates to CASSHIFSSGQET. In full, the CDR3 is CASSHIFSSGQETQYF.

This clone was observed many times. The observed sequence ends 3 residues before the CDR3 terminus, with the missing tail filled in from the germline J gene. The chain recombines TRBV2 with TRBJ2-1; D might be TRBD2 (5 bases). This CDR3 comprises 14 residues. Germline V lookup: CDR1 SNHLY, CDR2 FYNNEI. Between the trimmed V and J ends, which lost 8 bases and 4 bases, there was a span of 15 bases. The chain's CDR3 is CASGGGGLYNEQFF. The CDR3 bases that were read are TGTGCCAGCGGTGGAGGCGGACTGTACAATGAG. The complete variable domain, with remaining parts taken from reference TRBV2 and TRBJ2-1, reads EPEVTQTPSHQVTQMGQEVILRCVPISNHLYFYWYRQILGQKVEFLVSFYNNEISEKSEIFDDQFSVERPDGSNFTLKIRSTKLEDSAMYFCASGGGGLYNEQFFGPGTRLTVL.

This clone showed up many times. The CDR3 goes on 3 residues after the read ends, and that part is filled in from the germline J gene. The chain links TRBV7-8 to TRBJ2-7; tentatively, D is TRBD1 (5 bases). The V gene's germline CDR1 is SGHVS and CDR2 FQNEAQ. The CDR3 has 15 residues. The V and J ends lost 0 bases and 5 bases respectively, with 14 bases between them. CDR3 DNA (partial): TGTGCCAGCAGCTTAGCGGGTAGACAGTCCAACGAG. Translated, it gives CASSLAGRQSNE. The CDR3 reads in full as CASSLAGRQSNEQYF.

In this sample, this clone turned up many times. CDR3 in amino acids: CATGTGSYNEQFF. Partial CDR3 DNA: TGTGCCACCGGGACAGGGTCCTACAATGAG. The chain links TRBV15 to TRBJ2-1, with 9 bases lining up with TRBD1. The read terminates 3 residues before the CDR3 end, so the remaining end is supplied by the germline J gene. Germline lookup yields CDR1 LNHNV and CDR2 YYDKDF (reference sequence). The CDR3 is made up of 13 amino acids. Unmatched junction bases numbered 0, after V lost 8 bases and J lost 1 base.

Many counts were recorded for this clone. The CDR3 end is not reached by the read, which stops 3 residues before it; the germline J gene fills it in. The chain carries TRBV7-9 and TRBJ2-2, with a tentative D call TRBD1 (6 bases). Germline CDR1 is SEHNR and CDR2 is FQNEAQ (reference sequence). Trimming removed 1 base from V and 1 base from J, with 7 bases in between. This CDR3 has 15 amino acids. The part of the CDR3 DNA that was read is TGTGCCAGCAGCTTAGTGACAGGGAACACCGGGGAG. Residues: CASSLVTGNTGE. The full CDR3 sequence reads CASSLVTGNTGELFF.

This clone was recorded a few times. The read ends 3 residues shy of where the CDR3 ends; the end is completed using the germline J gene. Other DNA sequences in the sample encode the same CDR3. The rearrangement uses TRBV7-9 and TRBJ2-7, with TRBD1 matching 7 bases. V lost 9 bases to trimming and J lost 4 bases; unmatched junction nucleotides: 9. The CDR3 runs to 13 residues. Looked up from germline, CDR1 is SEHNR and CDR2 is FQNEAQ (reference sequence). The CDR3 DNA, read in part, is TGTGCCAGTGGTACAGGGGACCGATACGAG. As protein: CASGTGDRYE. The full CDR3 sequence reads CASGTGDRYEQYF.

Many counts were recorded for this clone. The CDR3 end falls 3 residues outside the read, so it is completed with the germline J gene. This rearrangement joins TRBV30 to TRBJ2-5, with 9 bases lining up with TRBD1. V trimming: 0 bases; J trimming: 3 bases; junction bases outside the gene matches: 2. There are 14 residues in the CDR3. Germline CDR1 reads GTSNPN; CDR2 reads SVGIG (reference sequence). CDR3 bases read: TGTGCCTGGAGTGTGGACAGGGGAAAAGAGACC. Its translation: CAWSVDRGKET. The complete CDR3 reads CAWSVDRGKETQYF. The whole variable domain, remainder taken from reference TRBV30 and TRBJ2-5, is SQTIHQWPATLVQPVGSPLSLECTVEGTSNPNLYWYRQAAGRGLQLLFYSVGIGQISSEVPQNLSASRPQDRQFILSSKKLLLSDSGFYLCAWSVDRGKETQYFGPGTRLLVL.

This clone was detected ten times or more. The DNA ends 3 residues before the CDR3 does, and the rest of the CDR3 is filled in from the germline J gene. V is TRBV29-1 and J is TRBJ1-1; unclear D gene. V gave up 5 bases and J gave up 3 bases, with 13 bases separating them. Germline values: CDR1 SQVTM, CDR2 ANQGSEA. The CDR3 is made up of 13 amino acids. CDR3 amino acids: CSVPPGGYTEAFF. Incomplete CDR3 DNA: TGCAGCGTTCCTCCAGGAGGATACACTGAA. The variable domain in full, completed from reference TRBV29-1 and TRBJ1-1, reads SAVISQKPSRDICQRGTSLTIQCQVDSQVTMMFWYRQQPGQSLTLIATANQGSEATYESGFVIDKFPISRPNLTFSTLTVSNMSPEDSSIYLCSVPPGGYTEAFFGQGTRLTVV.

This clone was found a few times. Read data end 3 residues before the CDR3 end; the end is taken from the germline J gene. The chain links TRBV10-2 to TRBJ2-5, with D perhaps TRBD1 or TRBD2 (5 bases each). The V gene lost 7 bases and the J gene lost 5 bases, with 17 bases spanning the gap. CDR1 and CDR2 from the germline V gene are WSHSY and SAAADI. This CDR3 is built from 14 residues. CDR3 sequence: CASMARGGWETQYF. The sequenced part of the CDR3 DNA is TGCGCCAGCATGGCGAGGGGCGGATGGGAGACC.

This clone turned up a few times. The read ends 3 residues before the CDR3 terminus; that terminus is restored from the germline J gene. The J gene is TRBJ2-1, the V gene TRBV19; D might be TRBD2 (5 bases). Germline V gene data show CDR1 as LNHDA and CDR2 as SQIVND (reference sequence). Between the trimmed V and J ends, which lost 1 base and 3 bases, there was a span of 16 bases. There are 17 residues in the CDR3. The sequenced CDR3 bases are TGTGCCAGTAGTATAGGGATCACGCGTCGGGGCTACAATGAG. Protein: CASSIGITRRGYNE. The full CDR3 protein is CASSIGITRRGYNEQFF. Using reference TRBV19 and TRBJ2-1 for the parts outside the CDR3, the full variable domain is DGGITQSPKYLFRKEGQNVTLSCEQNLNHDAMYWYRQDPGQGLRLIYYSQIVNDFQKGDIAEGYSVSREKKESFPLTVTSAQKNPTAFYLCASSIGITRRGYNEQFFGPGTRLTVL.

This clone was detected many times. The DNA read from the CDR3 is TGTGCCAGCAGCCAAGGTACCAGCGGGAGGGCCGGAGATACG. It codes for CASSQGTSGRAGDT. The complete CDR3 protein is CASSQGTSGRAGDTQYF. The chain joins TRBV3-1 (or the pseudogene TRBV3-2) to TRBJ2-3, with 10 bases lining up with TRBD2. The CDR3 end lies 3 residues beyond the end of the read and is filled in from the germline J gene. V trimming: 1 base; J trimming: 5 bases; junction bases outside the gene matches: 9. The V gene's germline CDR1 is LGHDT and CDR2 YNNKEL (reference sequence). The CDR3 is made up of 17 amino acids.

In this sample, this clone turned up many times. CDR3 amino acids: CASSFNRNYNEQFF. Incomplete CDR3 DNA: TGTGCCAGCAGTTTTAACAGGAACTACAATGAG. The rearrangement uses TRBV27 and TRBJ2-1, with D perhaps TRBD1 (5 bases). The CDR3 end falls 3 residues outside the read, so it is completed with the germline J gene. Germline CDR1 and CDR2: MNHEY and SMNVEV (reference sequence). The CDR3 is 14 residues long. The germline V and J ends were trimmed by 3 bases and 3 bases, with 9 bases remaining between them.

This clone appeared many times. The CDR3 is cut off 3 residues early in the read; its end comes from the germline J gene. The chain uses TRBV15 and TRBJ2-1; 7 bases agree with TRBD1. The V gene end was trimmed by 0 bases and the J gene end by 7 bases; junction bases not matched to a gene: 6. The V gene's germline CDR1 is LNHNV and CDR2 YYDKDF (reference sequence). The CDR3 has 15 amino acids. The CDR3 DNA, read in part, is TGTGCCACCAGCAGAGATAAGGGGGCGGCTAATGAG. Its protein is CATSRDKGAANE. The whole CDR3 protein reads CATSRDKGAANEQFF. The full variable domain, its missing parts supplied by reference TRBV15 and TRBJ2-1, is DAMVIQNPRYQVTQFGKPVTLSCSQTLNHNVMYWYQQKSSQAPKLLFHYYDKDFNNEADTPDNFQSRRPNTSFCFLDIRSPGLGDTAMYLCATSRDKGAANEQFFGPGTRLTVL.

This clone came up many times. Read sequence stops 3 residues before the CDR3 end, and the germline J gene provides the missing end. The genes are TRBV2 and TRBJ2-7; tentatively, D is TRBD1 (5 bases). V was shortened by 3 bases and J by 3 bases, with 9 bases between the two germline ends. The CDR3 covers 13 residues. Germline CDR1 and CDR2: SNHLY and FYNNEI. CDR3 bases read: TGTGCCAGCAGTGATCAGGGAAACTACGAG. It specifies CASSDQGNYE. In full, the CDR3 reads CASSDQGNYEQYF.

In its sample, this clone was seen a few times. The read halts 3 residues ahead of the CDR3 end, with the missing end drawn from the germline J gene. This chain uses TRBV29-1 with TRBJ2-1; a weak D match, TRBD2 (6 bases). Germline loops: CDR1 SQVTM, CDR2 ANQGSEA. Trimming pared 6 bases from V and 9 bases from J, leaving 12 bases between. This CDR3 is 11 amino acids long. CDR3: CSVPRGGEQFF. The DNA read from the CDR3 is TGCAGCGTCCCCCGGGGAGGTGAG.

This clone has a count of ten or more. From the germline J gene comes the end of the CDR3, since the read stops 3 residues before it. The chain joins TRBV2 to TRBJ2-7; D gene ambiguous. Germline V gene lookup returns CDR1 SNHLY and CDR2 FYNNEI. Trimming pared 8 bases from V and 3 bases from J, leaving 11 bases between. The CDR3 covers 12 residues. The CDR3 here is CASLNRDYEQYF. Incomplete CDR3 DNA: TGTGCCAGCTTGAACAGAGACTACGAG.

This clone came up many times. The missing CDR3 end, 3 residues past where the read stops, is filled in from the germline J gene. The chain combines TRBV5-1 with TRBJ1-2, with 7 bases lining up with TRBD1. V lost 4 bases to trimming and J lost 5 bases; unmatched junction nucleotides: 5. Germline CDR1 reads SGHRS; CDR2 reads YFSETQ. There are 13 residues in the CDR3. The DNA read from the CDR3 is TGCGCCAGCAGCCCAACAGGGGAATATGGC. This translates into CASSPTGEYG. The CDR3 as a whole reads CASSPTGEYGYTF.

This clone was picked up many times. The CDR3 goes on 3 residues after the read ends, and that part is filled in from the germline J gene. The gene calls are TRBV5-1 and TRBJ2-1, with 13 positions matching TRBD2. Germline values: CDR1 SGHRS, CDR2 YFSETQ. V gave up 0 bases and J gave up 9 bases; unmatched junction bases: 3. The CDR3 consists of 15 residues. The CDR3 loop is CASSLAGTSGTEQFF. The sequenced part of the CDR3 DNA is TGCGCCAGCAGCTTGGCCGGGACTAGCGGGACTGAG.

At least ten counts were recorded for this clone. This CDR3 is CSARGGLAVYNEQFF. Incomplete CDR3 DNA: TGCAGTGCTAGGGGGGGGCTAGCGGTTTACAATGAG. The chain uses TRBV20-1 and TRBJ2-1; a possible D gene is TRBD2 (7 bases). The CDR3 end is not reached by the read, which stops 3 residues before it; the germline J gene fills it in. The CDR3 has 15 amino acids. Germline V lookup: CDR1 DFQATT, CDR2 SNEGSKA (reference sequence). The V end was cut by 3 bases, the J end by 4 bases, with 16 bases between.

This clone was counted at least ten times. Coverage ceases 3 residues before the CDR3 finishes, and the germline J gene fills in the end. This sequence joins TRBV2 and TRBJ2-2; no reliable D call. The CDR3 is made up of 13 amino acids. The V end was cut by 6 bases, the J end by 1 base, with 6 bases between. Germline V gives CDR1 SNHLY, CDR2 FYNNEI. The chain's CDR3 is CASRRGNTGELFF. The sequenced part of the CDR3 DNA is TGTGCCAGCAGGAGAGGGAACACCGGGGAG.

At least ten counts were recorded for this clone. A read error may account for a junction end that differs from germline. Read coverage stops 3 residues before the CDR3 terminus; the germline J gene supplies the remainder. The chain has TRBV4-2 and TRBJ1-3, with 7 bases identical to TRBD1. This CDR3 region has 18 residues. CDR1 is LGHNA and CDR2 is YNFKEQ in the germline V gene. The CDR3: CASSRNTLQGSSGNTIYF. The CDR3 bases that were read are TGCGCCAGCAGCCGCAACACCTTACAGGGGAGCTCTGGAAACACC.

This clone was counted ten times or more. With the read ending 3 residues before the CDR3 end, the germline J gene is used to fill in that end. The chain combines TRBV12-3 or TRBV12-4 with TRBJ2-1; 9 nucleotides line up with TRBD1. V shed 3 bases and J 2 bases; nucleotides not matched to a gene: 5. The CDR3 totals 16 residues. CDR3 DNA (partial): TGTGCCAGCAGTTTTTCCGGGACAGGGACCTACAATGAG. This codes for CASSFSGTGTYNE. The entire CDR3 reads CASSFSGTGTYNEQFF.

This clone was detected ten times or more. The sequence runs out 3 residues before the end of the CDR3; the remainder is reconstructed from the germline J gene. V and J are TRBV7-6 and TRBJ2-1; possible D gene TRBD2, 7 bases. Trimming stripped 2 bases from V and 4 bases from J, with 18 bases between. CDR1 and CDR2 (germline): SGHVS, FNYEAQ. The CDR3 spans 17 residues. The sequenced CDR3 bases are TGTGCCAGCAGCTTACAGGGGAGGGAGTTCAAATACAATGAG. It is translated as CASSLQGREFKYNE. The whole CDR3 protein reads CASSLQGREFKYNEQFF.

This clone was picked up many times. Read data end 3 residues before the CDR3 end; the end is taken from the germline J gene. The chain couples TRBV29-1 to TRBJ2-3; unclear D gene. V shed 3 bases and J shed 3 bases, with 4 bases lying between them. The CDR3 sequence is 11 residues long. Looked up from germline, CDR1 is SQVTM and CDR2 is ANQGSEA. This CDR3 reads CSVDMTDTQYF. The sequenced part of the CDR3 DNA is TGCAGCGTTGACATGACAGATACG.

This clone has ten or more counts. The CDR3 goes on 3 residues after the read ends, and that part is filled in from the germline J gene. The J gene is TRBJ2-7, the V gene TRBV19, with TRBD2 matching over 7 bases. The germline V gene has CDR1 LNHDA and CDR2 SQIVND (reference sequence). V trimming: 9 bases; J trimming: 3 bases; junction bases outside the gene matches: 14. The CDR3 has 15 amino acids. The CDR3: CASREKPSGYYEQYF. The sequenced part of the CDR3 DNA is TGTGCCAGCCGAGAGAAACCTAGCGGATACTACGAG.

This clone was observed at least ten times. The read is 3 residues too short to cover the CDR3 end, so that end is filled in from the germline J gene. The rearrangement uses TRBV18 and TRBJ2-4, with 11 bases lining up with TRBD2. Germline V gene lookup returns CDR1 KGHSH and CDR2 LQKENI. V trimming: 3 bases; J trimming: 0 bases; junction bases outside the gene matches: 7. The CDR3 length is 18 residues. Partial CDR3 DNA: TGTGCCAGCTCACCGTATGCTGGACTAGCGGGAGCCAAAAACATT. This sequence encodes CASSPYAGLAGAKNI. The entire CDR3 reads CASSPYAGLAGAKNIQYF.

This clone showed up many times. The read comes to an end 3 residues before the CDR3 does, leaving the germline J gene to fill in the end. This rearrangement joins TRBV5-5 to TRBJ2-2; tentatively, D is TRBD2 (6 bases). Trimming pared 4 bases from V and 0 bases from J, leaving 10 bases between. In germline, CDR1 is SGHKS, CDR2 YYEKEE (reference sequence). The CDR3 covers 15 residues. The CDR3 DNA, read in part, is TGTGCCAGCAGCACCGGGACTGCGAACACCGGGGAG. It specifies CASSTGTANTGE. The whole CDR3 protein is CASSTGTANTGELFF.

In its sample, this clone was seen many times. The CDR3 end lies 3 residues beyond the end of the read and is filled in from the germline J gene. The chain combines TRBV10-3 with TRBJ2-7, with TRBD2 matching over 8 bases. Germline assignment: CDR1 ENHRY and CDR2 SYGVKD. This CDR3 region has 18 residues. After removal of 2 bases from V and 0 bases from J, the junction contained 12 bases not matched to a gene. The CDR3 reads CAISERGGRFPLSYEQYF. CDR3 DNA (partial): TGTGCCATCAGTGAGCGTGGCGGGAGGTTCCCTCTCTCCTACGAG.

The sample holds many counts of this clone. From the germline J gene comes the end of the CDR3, since the read stops 3 residues before it. This chain connects TRBV12-5 to TRBJ2-3, with D perhaps TRBD1 (5 bases). The length of the CDR3 is 15 residues. CDR1 and CDR2 (germline): LGHNT, FRNRAP. V shed 6 bases and J shed 0 bases, with 13 bases lying between them. The CDR3 sequence is CASGPRATSTDTQYF. The CDR3 bases that were read are TGTGCTAGTGGCCCCAGGGCCACTAGCACAGATACG. Full variable domain (missing parts from reference TRBV12-5 and TRBJ2-3): DARVTQTPRHKVTEMGQEVTMRCQPILGHNTVFWYRQTMMQGLELLAYFRNRAPLDDSGMPKDRFSAEMPDATLATLKIQPSEPRDSAVYFCASGPRATSTDTQYFGPGTRLTVL.

The table lists this clone with many counts. The read comes to an end 3 residues before the CDR3 does, leaving the germline J gene to fill in the end. The chain joins TRBV30 to TRBJ1-5; 10 nucleotides line up with TRBD1. Losses at the gene ends were 0 bases for V and 2 bases for J; bases not matched to a gene: 1. The CDR3 has 15 amino acids. Per germline, CDR1 GTSNPN and CDR2 SVGIG (reference sequence). The CDR3: CAWSVGTGGNQPQHF. CDR3 bases read: TGTGCCTGGAGTGTAGGGACAGGGGGCAATCAGCCC.